The following is a TCR beta chain sequence with its context. The antigen is undetermined. The junction shows a germline mismatch at one end, possibly a read error. The CDR3 consists of 14 residues. Germline V CDR1 and CDR2: SSHAT, FNYEAQ (reference sequence). Sample-barcoded 5' priming and a J-beta primer mix drove a second PCR of roughly 6 to 12 cycles. All cDNA molecules were each tagged by a template-switch adaptor with 12 random nucleotides. TCRdb independently ran MiXCR on the 5' RACE reads; one entry per CDR3 protein. The data hold over a million distinct CDR3 sequences, with around 42% observed a single time. This sample is part of a study of blood T cells in healthy people across ages. Regarding the study as a whole: As age increased, TCR beta diversity per million T cells fell in a roughly linear fashion. Observed TCR beta diversity showed a strong correlation with the percentage of naive T cells as measured by flow cytometry. Estimates of diversity drawn from one million T cells were considered underestimates.

The chain uses TRBV7-7 and TRBJ2-3, with 11 bases matching TRBD1. The sequence was collected from a young woman in good health. The specimen sequenced was blood. This CDR3 is CASSRTGGLDTQYF. The CDR3 DNA follows: TGTGCTAGCAGTAGGACAGGGGGCCTTGATACGCAGTATTTT.